This TCR beta chain is drawn from a study of T cell responses to AZD1222 COVID-19 vaccine. Overall study findings and caveats: Nearly half of spike-specific TCRs reportedly target unmutated variant regions. White British donors predominated, females outnumbered males, and clonal diversity was possibly underestimated. Sampling captured repertoires only after the peak T cell response.

Produced via immunoSEQ multiplex PCR; TCRdb's table is partial and in-frame only. The sample includes more than 150,000 clones, 85% to 95% of them seen just once. As for this clone: Its antigen is not identified.

This CDR3 is built from 15 residues. CDR1 KGHSH and CDR2 LQKENI come from the germline V gene. V shed 4 bases, J shed 2 bases, and the junction held 5 bases outside the gene matches. The TCR comes from an adult who received the AZD1222 COVID-19 vaccine. The V gene is TRBV18, the J gene TRBJ2-7, with TRBD2 matching 10 bases. The sample consisted of peripheral blood, taken 28 days after the second AZD1222 dose. CDR3 amino acids: CASSLILAGTYEQYF. As DNA, the CDR3 is TGTGCCAGCTCACTGATACTAGCGGGGACCTACGAGCAGTACTTC.